These 21 T cell receptor beta chains share one sample of origin, sequenced in a study of CD8 T cells in Susac syndrome (dated by TCRdb to between 2018 and 2021). The library relied on the immunoSEQ multiplex PCR assay. RNA was extracted with the RNeasy kit and roughly 0.45 to 1 ug was reverse transcribed using random hexamers. TCRdb applied fastp at Q25 and MiXCR to the public reads, then kept only in-frame beta chains. Every distinct CDR3 protein forms one entry, paired with its most common genes and DNA. In this sample the table shows over 100,000 distinct CDR3 sequences, roughly 95% of which occur a single time. The ten largest account for just over 0.095% of the sample. What was sequenced was CD4+ T cells from PBMCs. These receptors all come from a human donor in good health.

J is TRBJ2-7 and V is TRBV30, with 7 nucleotides matching TRBD1. J lost 1 base, V lost 2 bases, and 2 bases had no gene match. The CDR3 spans 13 residues. The germline V gene encodes CDR1 GTSNPN and CDR2 SVGIG (reference sequence). The CDR3 loop reads CAWSRGQSYEQYF. CDR3 nucleotide sequence: TGTGCCTGGAGTAGGGGACAGTCCTACGAGCAGTACTTC.

V and J are TRBV5-6 and TRBJ2-7, with D tentatively TRBD1 (6 bases). Germline V lookup: CDR1 SGHDT, CDR2 YYEEEE. Trimming removed 6 bases from V and 1 base from J, with 17 bases in between. The CDR3 sequence is 15 residues long. CDR3: CASTPRDRNSYEQYF. The CDR3 bases are TGTGCCAGCACCCCTAGAGACAGGAATTCCTACGAGCAGTACTTC. Full variable domain (remainder filled in from reference TRBV5-6 and TRBJ2-7): DAGVTQSPTHLIKTRGQQVTLRCSPKSGHDTVSWYQQALGQGPQFIFQYYEEEERQRGNFPDRFSGHQFPNYSSELNVNALLLGDSALYLCASTPRDRNSYEQYFGPGTRLTVT.

The J gene is TRBJ2-3, the V gene TRBV6-2 or TRBV6-3; possible D gene TRBD2, 5 bases. The germline CDR1 and CDR2 sequences are MNHEY and SVGEGT. V lost 2 bases, J lost 3 bases, and 9 bases lay in between. The CDR3 has 14 amino acids. For the CDR3, the DNA is TGTGCCAGCAGTTACGAGGGAACGACAGATACGCAGTATTTT. This gives the protein CASSYEGTTDTQYF.

V gene TRBV7-9 combines with J gene TRBJ2-1; TRBD1 agrees at 8 bases. This CDR3 has 16 residues. Germline lookup yields CDR1 SEHNR and CDR2 FQNEAQ (reference sequence). Unmatched junction bases numbered 7, after V lost 1 base and J lost 5 bases. The DNA of the CDR3 is TGTGCCAGCAGCTTAGATCGCAGGGGGCGAAACAATGAGCAGTTCTTC. It specifies CASSLDRRGRNNEQFF.

The V and J genes are TRBV4-3 and TRBJ2-7; 7 nucleotides line up with TRBD1. The ends lost 0 bases at V and 3 bases at J; junction bases unmatched: 2. Germline V gives CDR1 LGHNA, CDR2 YSLEER. This CDR3 spans 14 amino acids. CDR3 DNA sequence: TGCGCCAGCAGCCAAGAACAGGGGCGCTACGAGCAGTACTTC. It translates to CASSQEQGRYEQYF.

This chain uses TRBV6-4 with TRBJ2-3; a possible D gene is TRBD2 (6 bases). CDR3 length: 15 residues. The germline CDR1 and CDR2 sequences are MRHNA and SNTAGT. Trimming removed 3 bases at V and 2 bases at J, with 12 bases between. The CDR3 nucleotides read TGTGCCAGCAGTGATGACGGGAGAATCACAGATACGCAGTATTTT. Protein sequence: CASSDDGRITDTQYF.

This rearrangement joins TRBV7-2 to TRBJ2-3; D could derive from TRBD1 or TRBD2 (5 bases each). The CDR3 contains 15 residues. CDR1 and CDR2 (germline): SGHTA, FQGNSA. V lost 2 bases, J lost 6 bases, and 15 bases lay in between. The chain's CDR3 is CASSLLGRPSDTQYF. In DNA form, the CDR3 reads TGTGCCAGCAGCTTATTGGGACGGCCGTCGGATACGCAGTATTTT.

The chain is built from TRBV28 and TRBJ1-1; D unresolved. CDR1 is MDHEN and CDR2 is SYDVKM in the germline V gene. This CDR3 contains 12 residues. CDR3 protein: CATNSANTEAFF. In DNA form, the CDR3 reads TGTGCAACCAATTCAGCGAACACTGAAGCTTTCTTT. The whole variable domain, filled in from reference TRBV28 and TRBJ1-1, reads DVKVTQSSRYLVKRTGEKVFLECVQDMDHENMFWYRQDPGLGLRLIYFSYDVKMKEKGDIPEGYSVSREKKERFSLILESASTNQTSMYLCATNSANTEAFFGQGTRLTVV.

Written as DNA, the CDR3 is TGTGCCAGCAGCGTCCGGGACGTCAGCTCCTACGAGCAGTACTTC. This codes for CASSVRDVSSYEQYF. The genes are TRBV2 and TRBJ2-7; D assignment may be TRBD1 or TRBD2 (5 bases each). Germline CDR1 reads SNHLY; CDR2 reads FYNNEI. With 6 bases removed from V and 0 bases from J, the gap between germline ends came to 15 bases. The CDR3 is 15 residues long.

The table lists this clonotype with a count of one. The chain employs TRBV6-2 or TRBV6-3 and TRBJ2-6; perhaps TRBD1 as D (6 bases). Trimming removed 4 bases at V and 2 bases at J, with 15 bases between. Germline loops: CDR1 MNHEY, CDR2 SVGEGT. CDR3 length: 17 amino acids. CDR3 nucleotide sequence: TGTGCCAGCAGTTTCGGGACCGGGGACACTGGGGCCAACGTCCTGACTTTC. As protein: CASSFGTGDTGANVLTF.

V is TRBV19 and J is TRBJ1-5; 7 positions match TRBD1. The germline gives CDR1 LNHDA, CDR2 SQIVND (reference sequence). V was clipped by 2 bases and J by 7 bases; unmatched bases: 5. CDR3 length equals 14 residues. The CDR3 loop is CASSIPPRGQPQHF. In nucleotides, the CDR3 is TGTGCCAGTAGTATACCCCCCAGGGGGCAGCCCCAGCATTTT.

This clonotype was seen a single time. The chain has TRBV7-9 and TRBJ2-3; D not certain. The V end was cut by 3 bases, the J end by 5 bases, with 18 bases between. The germline V gene encodes CDR1 SEHNR and CDR2 FQNEAQ (reference sequence). CDR3 size: 16 residues. In DNA, the CDR3 is TGTGCCAGCAGCTTTGGGGTCCTTAGGGATGGAGATACGCAGTATTTT. Protein sequence: CASSFGVLRDGDTQYF.

The chain couples TRBV12-3 or TRBV12-4 to TRBJ2-1; the D gene is possibly TRBD1 (5 bases). V was shortened by 5 bases and J by 7 bases, with 9 bases between the two germline ends. The CDR3 has 12 amino acids. The CDR3 protein is CASSAKGNEQFF. The CDR3 bases are TGTGCCAGCAGTGCGAAGGGGAATGAGCAGTTCTTC.

This sequence joins TRBV12-3 or TRBV12-4 and TRBJ2-7, with TRBD1 as a possible D gene (6 bases). V lost 6 bases and J lost 6, with 27 bases in between. The CDR3 is made up of 17 amino acids. The CDR3 reads CASSKGDPWALPIEQYF. CDR3 in DNA: TGTGCCAGCAGCAAGGGGGATCCCTGGGCCCTTCCTATCGAGCAGTACTTC.

The V gene is TRBV4-1, the J gene TRBJ2-3, with TRBD2 matching over 14 bases. This CDR3 spans 19 amino acids. CDR1 and CDR2 from the germline V gene are MGHRA and YSYEKL. After removal of 4 bases from V and 6 bases from J, the junction contained 15 bases not matched to a gene. CDR3 region: CASSLGLAGASLGMDTQYF. The CDR3 DNA sequence: TGCGCCAGCAGCCTGGGACTAGCGGGGGCCTCCCTCGGTATGGATACGCAGTATTTT.

This clonotype was counted once. This chain joins TRBV29-1 and TRBJ1-1; tentatively, D is TRBD1 (6 bases). V was pared by 8 bases and J by 7 bases, with 26 bases between. Germline V CDR1 and CDR2: SQVTM, ANQGSEA. CDR3 length equals 15 residues. CDR3 in amino acids: CSSLGTQIQTSEAFF. DNA for the CDR3: TGCAGCTCACTAGGGACACAGATTCAAACCAGTGAAGCTTTCTTT.

V gene TRBV28 combines with J gene TRBJ2-3; D ambiguous. The CDR3 loop spans 12 amino acids. Per the germline V gene, CDR1 is MDHEN and CDR2 is SYDVKM. The CDR3: CATLQDTDTQYF. The CDR3 region has the DNA TGTGCTACACTCCAGGACACAGATACGCAGTATTTT. The entire variable domain, with the rest obtained from reference TRBV28 and TRBJ2-3, is as follows: DVKVTQSSRYLVKRTGEKVFLECVQDMDHENMFWYRQDPGLGLRLIYFSYDVKMKEKGDIPEGYSVSREKKERFSLILESASTNQTSMYLCATLQDTDTQYFGPGTRLTVL.

The chain has TRBV7-2 and TRBJ1-3; the D gene is possibly TRBD1 (5 bases). The V gene lost 5 bases and the J gene lost 1 base, with 18 bases spanning the gap. Germline lookup yields CDR1 SGHTA and CDR2 FQGNSA. The CDR3 is 17 residues long. This CDR3 is CASSTRGGRQSGNTIYF. In DNA, the CDR3 is TGTGCCAGCAGCACCCGAGGAGGACGACAGTCTGGAAACACCATATATTTT. Based on the CDR3 plus reference TRBV7-2 and TRBJ1-3, the full variable domain is GAGVSQSPSNKVTEKGKDVELRCDPISGHTALYWYRQSLGQGLEFLIYFQGNSAPDKSGLPSDRFSAERTGGSVSTLTIQRTQQEDSAVYLCASSTRGGRQSGNTIYFGEGSWLTVV.

With respect to this clonotype: No conserved phenylalanine or tryptophan ends this CDR3, so it is likely a read error. The chain uses TRBV4-2 and TRBJ1-5; D remains unclear. CDR1 is LGHNA and CDR2 is YNFKEQ in the germline V gene. The CDR3 is 14 residues long. The V end lost 1 base, the J end lost 0 bases, and 4 bases lay between the germline ends. Written as DNA, the CDR3 is TGTGCCAGCAGCCAAGGGTCTAGCAATCAGCCCCAGCATCTT. Amino acid sequence: CASSQGSSNQPQHL.

This clonotype was counted a single time. The chain carries TRBV4-3 and TRBJ2-7; 13 bases line up with TRBD2. Germline trimming cut 5 bases from V and 3 bases from J; bases unmatched to any gene: 4. The CDR3 length is 15 residues. In germline, CDR1 is LGHNA, CDR2 YSLEER. The DNA for the CDR3 is TGCGCCAGCAGCTTCGGGACTAGCGGGATCTACGAGCAGTACTTC. Translated: CASSFGTSGIYEQYF.

CDR3 DNA: TGCAGCGAGACCGGGCCCAAGAACTATGGCTACACCTTC. Protein product: CSETGPKNYGYTF. V and J are TRBV29-1 and TRBJ1-2; D uncertain. This CDR3 is built from 13 residues. CDR1 and CDR2 (germline): SQVTM, ANQGSEA. V gave up 7 bases and J gave up 2 bases, with 14 bases separating them.